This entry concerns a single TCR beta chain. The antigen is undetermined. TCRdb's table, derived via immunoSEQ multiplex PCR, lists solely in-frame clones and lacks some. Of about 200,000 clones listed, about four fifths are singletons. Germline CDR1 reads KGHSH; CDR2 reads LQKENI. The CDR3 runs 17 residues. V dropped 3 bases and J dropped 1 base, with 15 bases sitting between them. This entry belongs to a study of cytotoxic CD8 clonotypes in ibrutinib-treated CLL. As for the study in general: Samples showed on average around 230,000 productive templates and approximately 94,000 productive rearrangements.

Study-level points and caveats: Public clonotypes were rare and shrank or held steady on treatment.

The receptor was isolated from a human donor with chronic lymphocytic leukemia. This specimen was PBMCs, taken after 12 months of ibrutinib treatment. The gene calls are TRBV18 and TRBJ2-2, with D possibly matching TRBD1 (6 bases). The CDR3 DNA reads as TGTGCCAGCTCACCCCAGACAGGAGCCTTGAACACCGGGGAGCTGTTTTTT. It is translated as CASSPQTGALNTGELFF.